Shown below are 28 T cell receptor beta chains from a single sample sequenced in a study of T cells in Graves' hyperthyroidism and ophthalmopathy. Amplified regions were TCR beta CDR3 sequences from RNA transcripts. An initial round of RT-PCR targeting the TCR CDR3 relied on the HTBI primer set. MiXCR was run by TCRdb on the multiplex PCR reads, yielding one entry per CDR3 protein. The sample comprises around 600,000 distinct CDR3 sequences, just under 45% of which are singletons, and less than 9% rests with the top ten. Material: peripheral blood or thyroid tissue (not recorded which). The receptors were sampled from an adult man with Graves' disease, either hyperthyroidism or ophthalmopathy (not recorded which).

The rearrangement links TRBV7-9 to TRBJ1-2; maybe TRBD1 (6 bases). Looked up from germline, CDR1 is SEHNR and CDR2 is FQNEAQ (reference sequence). This CDR3 spans 14 amino acids. V was shortened by 11 bases and J by 2 bases, with 18 bases between the two germline ends. This CDR3 is CAWSIGQTNYGYTF. CDR3 in DNA: TGTGCCTGGAGTATCGGACAGACCAACTATGGCTACACCTTC.

This chain connects TRBV5-6 to TRBJ1-1, with a tentative D call TRBD1 (5 bases). CDR3 length: 13 residues. Trimming took 8 bases from V and 0 from J, leaving 11 bases between them. Germline CDR1 and CDR2: SGHDT and YYEEEE. DNA for the CDR3: TGTGCCAGTACCTGGGGGGTGAACACTGAAGCTTTCTTT. This encodes CASTWGVNTEAFF.

This chain uses TRBV7-2 with TRBJ1-1, with 8 bases that match TRBD1. The CDR3 is 13 residues long. Germline V gene data show CDR1 as SGHTA and CDR2 as FQGNSA. The junction had 3 bases not matched to a gene; V was cut back by 3 bases and J by 6 bases. The CDR3 bases are TGTGCCAGCAGCTTGGCGACAGGGGCTGAAGCTTTCTTT. Its protein is CASSLATGAEAFF. The variable domain in full, with the rest retrieved from reference TRBV7-2 and TRBJ1-1, is GAGVSQSPSNKVTEKGKDVELRCDPISGHTALYWYRQSLGQGLEFLIYFQGNSAPDKSGLPSDRFSAERTGGSVSTLTIQRTQQEDSAVYLCASSLATGAEAFFGQGTRLTVV.

Note on this clonotype: This could be a read error, since a much larger clone is one nucleotide away. The V gene is TRBV10-3, the J gene TRBJ1-5; TRBD1 aligns across 7 bases. CDR1 is ENHRY and CDR2 is SYGVKD in the germline V gene. The CDR3 totals 14 residues. With 5 bases clipped from V and 1 base from J, the junction kept 2 bases outside the gene matches. The CDR3 bases are TGTGCCATCAGTACACAGGGGAGCAATCAGCCCCAGCATTTT. It yields the protein CAISTQGSNQPQHF.

This rearrangement joins TRBV6-6 to TRBJ2-7; 14 bases align to TRBD2. Trimming cost V 5 bases and J 7 bases; bases outside gene matches: 10. In germline, CDR1 is MNHNY, CDR2 SVGAGI (reference sequence). This CDR3 contains 16 residues. Written as DNA, the CDR3 is TGTGCCAGCAGTGTTGCAAGACTAGCGGGAGGGGAAGAGCAGTACTTC. Its translation: CASSVARLAGGEEQYF.

This clonotype has a single count. The V call is TRBV29-1, the J call TRBJ1-6; D is unresolved. V lost 0 bases to trimming and J lost 7 bases, with 10 bases between them. CDR3 length: 14 amino acids. Germline V lookup: CDR1 SQVTM, CDR2 ANQGSEA. CDR3 in amino acids: CSVEDGSGNSPLHF. As DNA, the CDR3 is TGCAGCGTTGAAGATGGGTCGGGGAATTCACCCCTCCACTTT.

This clonotype was detected a few times. The chain recombines TRBV27 with TRBJ1-2, with TRBD1 as a possible D gene (6 bases). The CDR3 is 15 amino acids. Trimming took 3 bases from V and 6 from J, leaving 17 bases between them. CDR1 and CDR2 from the germline V gene are MNHEY and SMNVEV (reference sequence). The CDR3 coding sequence is TGTGCCAGCAGTTTGCAGGGGAGACGGGACGATGGCTACACCTTC. Amino acid sequence: CASSLQGRRDDGYTF.

The DNA for the CDR3 is TGCAGCCCGGACAGGGGGGGGGAAAAACTGTTTTTT. It translates to CSPDRGGEKLFF. The genes are TRBV29-1 and TRBJ1-4; 10 bases match TRBD1. With 8 bases clipped from V and 8 bases from J, the junction kept 5 bases outside the gene matches. CDR3 length: 12 amino acids. From germline, CDR1 is SQVTM and CDR2 ANQGSEA.

The genes are TRBV5-1 and TRBJ2-2; D is undetermined. The V and J ends lost 0 bases and 6 bases respectively, with 9 bases between them. CDR3 length equals 14 residues. The germline CDR1 and CDR2 sequences are SGHRS and YFSETQ. The CDR3 DNA reads as TGCGCCAGCAGCTTGGCGTTAGGTGCCGGGGAGCTGTTTTTT. It yields the protein CASSLALGAGELFF.

Only a few counts were recorded for this clonotype. One end of the junction is discordant with germline, which a read error may explain. The gene calls are TRBV5-1 and TRBJ2-5; 7 bases align to TRBD1. The CDR3 length is 16 residues. Per the germline V gene, CDR1 is SGHRS and CDR2 is YFSETQ. CDR3 loop: CASSSTTGRPEETQYF. CDR3 coding DNA: TGTGCCAGCAGCTCCACGACAGGGCGGCCGGAAGAGACCCAGTACTTC.

The CDR3 is CATSDSRVRNQPQHF. The CDR3 bases are TGTGCCACCAGTGATAGCAGGGTCCGCAATCAGCCCCAGCATTTT. V is TRBV24-1 and J is TRBJ1-5; the D gene is possibly TRBD1 (5 bases). The CDR3 length is 15 residues. Per the germline V gene, CDR1 is KGHDR and CDR2 is SFDVKD. With 3 bases removed from V and 2 bases from J, the gap between germline ends came to 10 bases.

Comments on this clonotype: One base away lies a much larger clone, so this may be a sequencing read error. The chain combines TRBV9 with TRBJ1-2, with D perhaps matching TRBD1 (5 bases). From germline, CDR1 is SGDLS and CDR2 YYNGEE. The CDR3 sequence is 12 residues long. In DNA, the CDR3 is TGTCCCAGCAGCAGAGACCGGGGGGGCTACACCTTC. As protein: CPSSRDRGGYTF.

This clonotype was seen repeatedly, ten times or more. The rearrangement joins TRBV7-3 to TRBJ1-1; D is undetermined. V was pared by 5 bases and J by 1 base, with 11 bases between. Germline CDR1 SGHTA, CDR2 FQGTGA. The CDR3 is made up of 14 amino acids. The CDR3 DNA reads as TGTGCCAGCAGCCCGGACGGGGAGAACACTGAAGCTTTCTTT. Amino acids: CASSPDGENTEAFF. The complete variable domain, with remaining parts taken from reference TRBV7-3 and TRBJ1-1, reads GAGVSQTPSNKVTEKGKYVELRCDPISGHTALYWYRQSLGQGPEFLIYFQGTGAADDSGLPNDRFFAVRPEGSVSTLKIQRTERGDSAVYLCASSPDGENTEAFFGQGTRLTVV.

CDR3 loop: CASSYSICRGAGGYTF. CDR3 DNA sequence: TGTGCCAGCAGTTACTCGATATGCAGAGGGGCCGGTGGCTACACCTTC. The chain recombines TRBV6-5 with TRBJ1-2; possibly TRBD1 for D (5 bases). Germline CDR1 and CDR2: MNHEY and SVGAGI. The V end lost 0 bases, the J end lost 7 bases, and 18 bases lay between the germline ends. This CDR3 is 16 amino acids long.

Many counts were recorded for this clonotype. The CDR3 region is CASSKFLGGQGSPLHF. The CDR3 DNA follows: TGTGCCAGTAGTAAGTTCCTCGGGGGCCAAGGGTCACCCCTCCACTTT. The V and J genes are TRBV19 and TRBJ1-6; tentatively, D is TRBD1 (6 bases). Trimming removed 4 bases at V and 10 bases at J, with 20 bases between. The CDR3 contains 16 residues. Germline V CDR1 and CDR2: LNHDA, SQIVND (reference sequence).

The rearrangement uses TRBV10-3 and TRBJ1-6; the D gene is possibly TRBD1 (5 bases). CDR1 is ENHRY and CDR2 is SYGVKD in the germline V gene. The V gene lost 10 bases and the J gene lost 2 bases, with 12 bases spanning the gap. The CDR3 is 14 residues long. For the CDR3, the DNA is TGTGCCACTCAGGGTCTCACCTATAATTCACCCCTCCACTTT. Translating gives CATQGLTYNSPLHF.

This clonotype was observed at least ten times. The chain recombines TRBV7-9 with TRBJ1-6; D is ambiguous. Germline V lookup: CDR1 SEHNR, CDR2 FQNEAQ (reference sequence). The germline V and J ends were trimmed by 6 bases and 5 bases, with 8 bases remaining between them. This CDR3 is built from 13 residues. The CDR3 sequence is CASRGYDNSPLHF. CDR3 in DNA: TGTGCCAGCAGGGGGTATGATAATTCACCCCTCCACTTT. Full variable domain (missing parts from reference TRBV7-9 and TRBJ1-6): DTGVSQNPRHKITKRGQNVTFRCDPISEHNRLYWYRQTLGQGPEFLTYFQNEAQLEKSRLLSDRFSAERPKGSFSTLEIQRTEQGDSAMYLCASRGYDNSPLHFGNGTRLTVT.

Points on this clonotype: This may be a read error: a much more frequent sequence differs by one nucleotide. The chain carries TRBV20-1 and TRBJ2-5; D is possibly TRBD1 (5 bases). V shed 3 bases and J shed 7 bases, with 15 bases lying between them. CDR3 length: 13 amino acids. CDR1 is DFQATT, CDR2 SNEGSKA, per germline (reference sequence). CDR3 sequence: CSARRLGAGTQYF. The CDR3 DNA reads TGCAGTGCTAGGCGTCTAGGGGCAGGGACCCAGTACTTC.

DNA for the CDR3: TGCAGTTCAGGGACTAACTATGGCTACACCTTC. This gives the protein CSSGTNYGYTF. The rearrangement uses TRBV29-1 and TRBJ1-2; the D gene is possibly TRBD1 (5 bases). This CDR3 is 11 amino acids long. Germline loops: CDR1 SQVTM, CDR2 ANQGSEA.

The CDR3 protein is CSARDAGQGAGELFF. As DNA, the CDR3 is TGCAGTGCTAGAGATGCGGGACAGGGGGCCGGGGAGCTGTTTTTT. V is TRBV20-1 and J is TRBJ2-2; 11 positions agree with TRBD1. With 0 bases clipped from V and 6 bases from J, the junction kept 3 bases outside the gene matches. The CDR3 has 15 residues. Germline lookup yields CDR1 DFQATT and CDR2 SNEGSKA (reference sequence).

The chain couples TRBV2 to TRBJ1-4, with D possibly matching TRBD1 (5 bases). Germline CDR1 reads SNHLY; CDR2 reads FYNNEI. The germline V and J ends were trimmed by 5 bases and 7 bases, with 17 bases remaining between them. The CDR3 loop spans 15 amino acids. CDR3: CASSYGGPSPEKLFF. The CDR3 nucleotides read TGTGCCAGCAGTTACGGGGGACCCTCTCCTGAAAAACTGTTTTTT.

This clonotype has at least ten counts. V is TRBV10-2 and J is TRBJ1-6, with 11 bases lining up with TRBD1. The CDR3 extends over 14 amino acids. Germline V gives CDR1 WSHSY, CDR2 SAAADI. V dropped 3 bases and J dropped 10; count of bases not matched to a gene: 2. The CDR3 spells CASSEGTGGSPLHF. DNA of the CDR3: TGCGCCAGCAGTGAAGGGACAGGGGGGTCACCCCTCCACTTT.

The chain combines TRBV7-8 with TRBJ2-7, with D unclear. The germline V gene has CDR1 SGHVS and CDR2 FQNEAQ. V gave up 5 bases and J gave up 6 bases, with 11 bases separating them. This CDR3 contains 12 residues. The CDR3 region is CASSPPDCEQYF. CDR3 DNA: TGTGCCAGCAGCCCACCAGACTGCGAGCAGTACTTC.

The sample holds a few counts of this clonotype. This chain uses TRBV19 with TRBJ1-5; D perhaps matches TRBD1 (6 bases). V was trimmed by 7 bases and J by 7 bases, leaving 20 bases between them. Per germline, CDR1 LNHDA and CDR2 SQIVND (reference sequence). The CDR3 spans 15 residues. The CDR3 DNA follows: TGTGCCAGTACCCCAGTCCGGGGGGCAAGGCAGCCCCAGCATTTT. This encodes CASTPVRGARQPQHF.

The V and J genes are TRBV15 and TRBJ1-5; TRBD1 aligns across 12 bases. CDR3 length equals 16 residues. The ends lost 2 bases at V and 6 bases at J; junction bases unmatched: 5. Germline V CDR1 and CDR2: LNHNV, YYDKDF (reference sequence). CDR3 sequence: CATSRWGTGGRQPQHF. In nucleotides, the CDR3 is TGTGCCACCAGCAGATGGGGGACAGGGGGCCGTCAGCCCCAGCATTTT.

This rearrangement joins TRBV12-3 or TRBV12-4 to TRBJ1-2; 8 nucleotides line up with TRBD1. The trim removed 3 bases at V and 8 bases at J, leaving 5 bases unmatched. CDR3 length: 13 residues. CDR3 bases: TGTGCCAGCAGTTTGGACAGGGTGAAGGGCTACACCTTC. It translates to CASSLDRVKGYTF.

In this sample, this clonotype turned up many times. The rearrangement uses TRBV29-1 and TRBJ1-2; 9 bases are a match to TRBD1. The CDR3 totals 11 residues. V shed 7 bases, J shed 8 bases, and the junction held 5 bases outside the gene matches. Germline-derived CDR1 and CDR2 are SQVTM and ANQGSEA. The CDR3: CSADRGGGYTF. The CDR3 DNA follows: TGCAGCGCGGACAGGGGTGGCGGCTACACCTTC.

This clonotype was observed a few times. Just one base apart from a much larger clone, this may be a read error. J is TRBJ2-5 and V is TRBV10-2; D is perhaps TRBD1 (6 bases). The germline CDR1 and CDR2 sequences are WSHSY and SAAADI. The CDR3 sequence is 14 residues long. CDR3 nucleotides: TGCGTCAGCAGTGATCAGGGGCCCCAAGAGACCCAGTACTTC. This translates into CVSSDQGPQETQYF.